These 24 T cell receptor beta chains were sequenced from one sample in a study of monozygotic twins with inflammatory bowel disease. TCRdb re-analyzed the 5' RACE reads; it lists each CDR3 protein once, without DNA. The table lists about 210,000 distinct CDR3 sequences, with 1.6% in the top ten. Source material: blood. These receptors all come from a human donor with ulcerative colitis or Crohn's disease, or a healthy co-twin of an affected twin (not recorded which).

The V call is TRBV29-1, the J call TRBJ1-1; TCRdb picks TRBD1, but there is no DNA to check that call. This CDR3 is 15 amino acids long. Per the germline V gene, CDR1 is SQVTM and CDR2 is ANQGSEA. CDR3 residues: CSVEIAQRQYSEAFF.

J is TRBJ2-1 and V is TRBV20-1. Germline values: CDR1 DFQATT, CDR2 SNEGSKA (reference sequence). The CDR3 is made up of 12 amino acids. The CDR3 sequence: CSAPTIYNEQFF.

The chain carries TRBV6-1 and TRBJ2-2. The CDR3 runs 13 residues. The germline CDR1 and CDR2 sequences are MNHNS and SASEGT. This CDR3 reads CASKGISTGELFF.

The chain's CDR3 is CSATREGYEQFF. The V call is TRBV20-1, the J call TRBJ2-1; the TCRdb call, TRBD2, lacks DNA for checking. The CDR3 sequence is 12 residues long. CDR1 and CDR2 (germline): DFQATT, SNEGSKA (reference sequence).

V usage is TRBV7-2 and J usage is TRBJ2-5; as DNA is missing, the TRBD2 call by TCRdb cannot be tested. CDR1 and CDR2 (germline): SGHTA, FQGNSA. This CDR3 has 15 residues. The CDR3 protein is CASSPLALAQGTQYF.

This chain links TRBV20-1 with TRBJ2-1; TCRdb outputs TRBD2, but without DNA this stays unchecked. The CDR3 totals 15 residues. The germline V gene encodes CDR1 DFQATT and CDR2 SNEGSKA (reference sequence). This chain's CDR3 is CSARPSGAFYNEQFF.

This sequence joins TRBV12-3 or TRBV12-4 and TRBJ2-1; TCRdb outputs TRBD2, but without DNA this stays unchecked. The CDR3 consists of 20 residues. The CDR3: CASRARRTSGGGSSYNEQFF.

V usage is TRBV20-1 and J usage is TRBJ1-1; the D call from TCRdb, TRBD1, cannot be confirmed without DNA. Germline values: CDR1 DFQATT, CDR2 SNEGSKA (reference sequence). The CDR3 loop spans 15 amino acids. The CDR3 loop is CSALSSRVWNTEAFF.

The V and J genes are TRBV2 and TRBJ1-2; the D call of TRBD1 rests on TCRdb alone, since no DNA is present to check it. CDR3 length equals 13 residues. CDR1 and CDR2 (germline): SNHLY, FYNNEI. This chain's CDR3 is CASPPDLRIGYTF. Using reference TRBV2 and TRBJ1-2 for the parts outside the CDR3, the full variable domain is EPEVTQTPSHQVTQMGQEVILRCVPISNHLYFYWYRQILGQKVEFLVSFYNNEISEKSEIFDDQFSVERPDGSNFTLKIRSTKLEDSAMYFCASPPDLRIGYTFGSGTRLTVV.

This chain joins TRBV10-2 and TRBJ1-6; the TCRdb call, TRBD1, lacks DNA for checking. From germline, CDR1 is WSHSY and CDR2 SAAADI. The CDR3 spans 15 residues. The chain's CDR3 is CASSQTGTYNSPLHF.

The rearrangement links TRBV19 to TRBJ2-7; no DNA is available, so the TRBD2 call from TCRdb remains unchecked. The V gene's germline CDR1 is LNHDA and CDR2 SQIVND (reference sequence). The CDR3 runs to 17 residues. The CDR3 sequence is CASRGPGTFSPNDEQYF.

The chain employs TRBV7-8 and TRBJ2-5. Germline CDR1 SGHVS, CDR2 FQNEAQ. There are 14 residues in the CDR3. The CDR3 loop reads CASSLGPYGETQYF.

CDR3: CASGWTRVVEKLFF. The rearrangement uses TRBV6-1 and TRBJ1-4; checking the TCRdb D call of TRBD1 is not possible without DNA. There are 14 residues in the CDR3. CDR1 is MNHNS and CDR2 is SASEGT in the germline V gene.

The chain joins TRBV7-8 to TRBJ1-1; TCRdb lists TRBD1, though no DNA is available to test this call. The germline gives CDR1 SGHVS, CDR2 FQNEAQ. The CDR3 covers 14 residues. The CDR3 sequence is CASSPAGSNTEAFF.

This sequence joins TRBV7-9 and TRBJ1-2. CDR3 length: 13 amino acids. CDR1 is SEHNR and CDR2 is FQNEAQ in the germline V gene (reference sequence). The CDR3 here is CASSLVGETGYTF.

The chain is built from TRBV20-1 and TRBJ2-3; TCRdb outputs TRBD1, but without DNA this stays unchecked. This CDR3 spans 13 amino acids. Germline V gives CDR1 DFQATT, CDR2 SNEGSKA (reference sequence). CDR3 sequence: CSAADRVTDTQYF.

This chain uses TRBV27 with TRBJ2-3. The CDR3 consists of 12 residues. The germline CDR1 and CDR2 sequences are MNHEY and SMNVEV (reference sequence). CDR3 sequence reads: CASKGSTDTQYF.

This chain links TRBV12-3 or TRBV12-4 with TRBJ2-7. The CDR3 contains 15 residues. The CDR3: CASSSGGVRSGEQYF.

The chain links TRBV24-1 to TRBJ2-1; TCRdb proposes TRBD2, but this gene call is untestable without DNA. This CDR3 comprises 19 residues. Per the germline V gene, CDR1 is KGHDR and CDR2 is SFDVKD. CDR3 sequence reads: CATSDFGTSGGHPYNEQFF.

The J gene is TRBJ1-6, the V gene TRBV28. This CDR3 region has 15 residues. Per germline, CDR1 MDHEN and CDR2 SYDVKM. Here the CDR3 reads CASSFFRGYNSPLHF.

The chain carries TRBV7-2 and TRBJ2-5; the D gene TCRdb calls, TRBD1, cannot be checked with no DNA. The CDR3 has 13 residues. Germline CDR1 reads SGHTA; CDR2 reads FQGNSA. The CDR3 loop is CASSLHREETQYF.

This chain connects TRBV7-8 to TRBJ2-1; as DNA is missing, the TRBD2 call by TCRdb cannot be tested. There are 15 residues in the CDR3. Germline V CDR1 and CDR2: SGHVS, FQNEAQ. CDR3 sequence: CASSSSVSPYNEQFF. Full variable domain (rest looked up from reference TRBV7-8 and TRBJ2-1): GAGVSQSPRYKVAKRGQDVALRCDPISGHVSLFWYQQALGQGPEFLTYFQNEAQLDKSGLPSDRFFAERPEGSVSTLKIQRTQQEDSAVYLCASSSSVSPYNEQFFGPGTRLTVL.

The rearrangement uses TRBV6-5 and TRBJ1-2; checking the TCRdb D call of TRBD1 is not possible without DNA. Germline lookup yields CDR1 MNHEY and CDR2 SVGAGI. There are 15 residues in the CDR3. The CDR3 sequence is CASSYLGQGTAGCTF.

The chain uses TRBV10-3 and TRBJ1-1. Per the germline V gene, CDR1 is ENHRY and CDR2 is SYGVKD. The CDR3 is 12 residues long. The CDR3 protein is CAINEGTAEAFF.